These 3 T cell receptor beta chains originate from one sample sequenced in a study of CD8+ T cells in alopecia areata. Treatment noted: oral pan-JAK inhibitor, 5-10 mg twice daily. Reverse transcribed after extraction, RNA yielded cDNA as the sequencing template. Clones were read by immunoSEQ multiplex PCR, and TCRdb kept only the in-frame ones, dropping some. The sample holds 70,000 or so clones; over 25% are singletons and the top ten take 14% to 15%. The sample in question was CD8+ T cells sorted from blood, obtained at week 4, from a patient treated with tofacitinib. These receptors were collected from a human donor with alopecia areata.

The chain combines TRBV7-2 with TRBJ2-3, with 8 bases identical to TRBD2. The junction had 11 bases not matched to a gene; V was cut back by 6 bases and J by 0 bases. CDR1 is SGHTA and CDR2 is FQGNSA in the germline V gene. This CDR3 contains 17 residues. The CDR3 protein is CASSSSGGRYSTDTQYF. The CDR3 nucleotides are TGTGCCAGCAGTTCCTCGGGCGGGAGGTACAGCACAGATACGCAGTATTTT.

This clone came up a few times. The CDR3 loop reads CASSRGGFQPQHF. CDR3 DNA: TGTGCCAGCAGCAGGGGAGGCTTCCAGCCCCAGCATTTT. The chain uses TRBV7-2 and TRBJ1-5, with D perhaps matching TRBD1 (5 bases). The CDR3 sequence is 13 residues long. V dropped 5 bases and J dropped 7 bases, with 12 bases sitting between them. Germline V gene data show CDR1 as SGHTA and CDR2 as FQGNSA. The complete variable domain, with remaining parts taken from reference TRBV7-2 and TRBJ1-5, reads GAGVSQSPSNKVTEKGKDVELRCDPISGHTALYWYRQSLGQGLEFLIYFQGNSAPDKSGLPSDRFSAERTGGSVSTLTIQRTQQEDSAVYLCASSRGGFQPQHFGDGTRLSIL.

This clone was observed a handful of times. The rearrangement joins TRBV7-9 to TRBJ2-7; D is unclear. Germline-derived CDR1 and CDR2 are SEHNR and FQNEAQ (reference sequence). V was clipped by 4 bases and J by 1 base, with 11 bases between them. The CDR3 spans 14 residues. CDR3 in amino acids: CASSYLAESYEQYF. The CDR3 DNA sequence: TGTGCCAGCAGCTACCTCGCGGAGTCCTACGAGCAGTACTTC.